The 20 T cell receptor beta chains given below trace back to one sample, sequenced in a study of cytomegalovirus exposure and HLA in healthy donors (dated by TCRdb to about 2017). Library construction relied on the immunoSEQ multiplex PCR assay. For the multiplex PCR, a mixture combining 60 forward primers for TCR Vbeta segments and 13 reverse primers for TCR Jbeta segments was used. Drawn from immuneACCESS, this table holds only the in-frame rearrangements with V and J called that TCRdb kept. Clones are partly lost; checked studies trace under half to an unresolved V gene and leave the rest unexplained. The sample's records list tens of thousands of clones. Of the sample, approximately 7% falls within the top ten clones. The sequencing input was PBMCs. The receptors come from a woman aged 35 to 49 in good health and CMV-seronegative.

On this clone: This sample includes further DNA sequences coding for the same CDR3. In DNA, the CDR3 is TGCAGCGCGGGGGGCTCCTATAATTCACCCCTCCACTTT. This sequence encodes CSAGGSYNSPLHF. This chain links TRBV29-1 with TRBJ1-6, with D perhaps TRBD1 (5 bases). This CDR3 spans 13 amino acids. The ends were cut back, 7 bases at V and 0 bases at J, with 7 bases in the middle. Germline V gives CDR1 SQVTM, CDR2 ANQGSEA.

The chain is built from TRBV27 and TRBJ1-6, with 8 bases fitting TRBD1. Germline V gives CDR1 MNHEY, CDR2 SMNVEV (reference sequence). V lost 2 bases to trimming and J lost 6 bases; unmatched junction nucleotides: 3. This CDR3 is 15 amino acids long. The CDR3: CASSLNRGANSPLHF. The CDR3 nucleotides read TGTGCCAGCAGTTTAAACAGGGGGGCTAATTCACCCCTCCACTTT.

This CDR3 reads CASSRGQALEQYF. The CDR3 nucleotides read TGTGCCAGCAGCCGGGGACAGGCCCTCGAGCAGTACTTC. V is TRBV14 and J is TRBJ2-7; 8 bases are a match to TRBD1. The CDR3 sequence is 13 residues long. Germline V gene lookup returns CDR1 SGHDN and CDR2 FVKESK. V lost 4 bases and J lost 6; bases outside the gene matches: 5.

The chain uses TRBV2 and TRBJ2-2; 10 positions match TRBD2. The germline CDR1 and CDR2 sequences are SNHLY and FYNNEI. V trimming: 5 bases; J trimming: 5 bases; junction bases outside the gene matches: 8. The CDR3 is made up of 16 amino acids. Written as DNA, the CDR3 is TGTGCCAGCAGTCTAACTAGCGGGATAGGGACCGGGGAGCTGTTTTTT. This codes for CASSLTSGIGTGELFF.

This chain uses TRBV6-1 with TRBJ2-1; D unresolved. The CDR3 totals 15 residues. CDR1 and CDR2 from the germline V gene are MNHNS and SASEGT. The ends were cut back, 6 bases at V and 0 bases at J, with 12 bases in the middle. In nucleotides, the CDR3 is TGTGCCAGCAGACACAGCACACGCTCCTACAATGAGCAGTTCTTC. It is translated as CASRHSTRSYNEQFF.

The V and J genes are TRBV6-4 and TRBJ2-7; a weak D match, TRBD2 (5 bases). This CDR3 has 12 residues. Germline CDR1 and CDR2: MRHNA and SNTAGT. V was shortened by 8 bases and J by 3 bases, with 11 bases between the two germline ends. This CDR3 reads CASLGILYEQYF. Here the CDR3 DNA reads TGTGCCAGCCTCGGGATACTCTACGAGCAGTACTTC.

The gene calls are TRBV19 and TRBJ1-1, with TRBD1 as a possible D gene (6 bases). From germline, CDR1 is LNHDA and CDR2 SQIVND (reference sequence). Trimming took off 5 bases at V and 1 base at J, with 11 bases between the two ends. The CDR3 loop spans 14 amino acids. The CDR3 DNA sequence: TGTGCCAGTAGTGTCGACAGGTGGAACACTGAAGCTTTCTTT. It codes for CASSVDRWNTEAFF.

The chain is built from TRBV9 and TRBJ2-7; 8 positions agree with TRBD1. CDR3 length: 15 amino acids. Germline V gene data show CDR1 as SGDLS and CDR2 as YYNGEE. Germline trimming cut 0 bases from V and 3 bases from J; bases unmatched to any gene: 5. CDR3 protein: CASSVGTGGFYEQYF. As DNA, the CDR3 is TGTGCCAGCAGCGTAGGTACAGGGGGGTTCTACGAGCAGTACTTC.

CDR3 in DNA: TGTGCCAGCAGCCACGCTTCCATCGGGACATCGGCCCAGCATTTT. Its translation: CASSHASIGTSAQHF. This sequence joins TRBV16 and TRBJ1-5, with a possible D match to TRBD1 (6 bases). This CDR3 comprises 15 residues. V lost 3 bases, J lost 11 bases, and 20 bases lay in between. CDR1 and CDR2 (germline): KGHSY, FQNENV.

CDR3 loop: CASSESQGRSPIHQPQHF. For the CDR3, the DNA is TGTGCCAGCAGTGAATCTCAGGGGCGAAGTCCGATTCATCAGCCCCAGCATTTT. The chain combines TRBV25-1 with TRBJ1-5, with D possibly being TRBD1 (6 bases). There are 18 residues in the CDR3. Trimming pared 1 base from V and 5 bases from J, leaving 21 bases between. CDR1 is MGHDK, CDR2 SYGVNS, per germline.

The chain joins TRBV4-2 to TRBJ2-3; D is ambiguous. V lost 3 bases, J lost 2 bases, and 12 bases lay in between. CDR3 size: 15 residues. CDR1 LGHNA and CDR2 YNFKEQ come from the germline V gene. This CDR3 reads CASSHRSTDTDTQYF. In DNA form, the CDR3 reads TGTGCCAGCAGCCACCGCTCAACTGACACAGATACGCAGTATTTT.

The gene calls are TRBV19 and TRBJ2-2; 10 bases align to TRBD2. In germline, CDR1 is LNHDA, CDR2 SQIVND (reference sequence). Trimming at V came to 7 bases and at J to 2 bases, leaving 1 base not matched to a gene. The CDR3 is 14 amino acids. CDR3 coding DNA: TGTGCCAGTAAACTAGCGGGAAACACCGGGGAGCTGTTTTTT. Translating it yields CASKLAGNTGELFF.

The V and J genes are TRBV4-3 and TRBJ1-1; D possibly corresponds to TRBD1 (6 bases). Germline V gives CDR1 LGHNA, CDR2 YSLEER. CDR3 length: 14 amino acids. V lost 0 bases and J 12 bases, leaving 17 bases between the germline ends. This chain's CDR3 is CASSQDQAGAGSFF. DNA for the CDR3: TGCGCCAGCAGCCAAGATCAAGCAGGGGCGGGTTCTTTCTTT.

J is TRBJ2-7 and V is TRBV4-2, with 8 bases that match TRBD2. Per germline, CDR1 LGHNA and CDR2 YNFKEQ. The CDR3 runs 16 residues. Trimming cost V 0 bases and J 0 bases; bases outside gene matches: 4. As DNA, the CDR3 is TGTGCCAGCAGCCAAGATAATAGCGGGGCCTCCTACGAGCAGTACTTC. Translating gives CASSQDNSGASYEQYF.

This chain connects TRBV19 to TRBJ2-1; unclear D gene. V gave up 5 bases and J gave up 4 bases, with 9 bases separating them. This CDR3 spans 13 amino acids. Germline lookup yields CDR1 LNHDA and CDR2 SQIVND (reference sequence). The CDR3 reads CASSAGSYNEQFF. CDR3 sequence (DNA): TGTGCCAGTAGTGCCGGGTCGTACAATGAGCAGTTCTTC. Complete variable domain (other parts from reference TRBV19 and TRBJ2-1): DGGITQSPKYLFRKEGQNVTLSCEQNLNHDAMYWYRQDPGQGLRLIYYSQIVNDFQKGDIAEGYSVSREKKESFPLTVTSAQKNPTAFYLCASSAGSYNEQFFGPGTRLTVL.

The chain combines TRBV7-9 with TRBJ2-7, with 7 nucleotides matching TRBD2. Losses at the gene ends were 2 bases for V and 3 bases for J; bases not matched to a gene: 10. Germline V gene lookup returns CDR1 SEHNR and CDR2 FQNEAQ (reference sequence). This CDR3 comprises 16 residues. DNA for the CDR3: TGTGCCAGCAGCTTAATCAGCGGGGAATCCTTCTACGAGCAGTACTTC. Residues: CASSLISGESFYEQYF.

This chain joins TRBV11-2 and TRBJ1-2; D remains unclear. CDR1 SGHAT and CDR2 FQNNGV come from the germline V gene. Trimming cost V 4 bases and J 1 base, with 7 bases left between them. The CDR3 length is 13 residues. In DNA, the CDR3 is TGTGCCAGCAGCTCCGTACTTAACTATGGCTACACCTTC. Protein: CASSSVLNYGYTF.

This CDR3 is CASSVDSGVSYEQYF. Written as DNA, the CDR3 is TGTGCCAGCAGCGTAGATTCAGGGGTCTCCTACGAGCAGTACTTC. V usage is TRBV7-9 and J usage is TRBJ2-7, with D perhaps matching TRBD1 (6 bases). Germline loops: CDR1 SEHNR, CDR2 FQNEAQ (reference sequence). V lost 5 bases and J 0 bases, leaving 14 bases between the germline ends. This CDR3 is 15 amino acids long.

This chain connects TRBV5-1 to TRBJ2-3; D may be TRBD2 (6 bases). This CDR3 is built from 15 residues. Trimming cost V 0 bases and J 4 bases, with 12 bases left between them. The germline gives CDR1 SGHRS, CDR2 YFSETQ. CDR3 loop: CASSLGGAASDTQYF. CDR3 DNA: TGCGCCAGCAGCTTGGGCGGGGCAGCTTCAGATACGCAGTATTTT.

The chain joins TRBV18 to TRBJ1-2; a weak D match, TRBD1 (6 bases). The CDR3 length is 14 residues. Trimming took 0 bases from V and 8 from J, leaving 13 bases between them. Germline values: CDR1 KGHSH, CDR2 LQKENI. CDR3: CASSPPGTSPGYTF. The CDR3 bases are TGTGCCAGCTCACCACCGGGGACATCTCCGGGCTACACCTTC.